The entry below describes one TCR beta chain. Its target is unknown. The data are from a study of T cell responses to AZD1222 COVID-19 vaccine. Broader study findings: Only after the peak T cell response were repertoires sampled. AZD1222 recipients seropositive at baseline numbered only 5 or 6.

Germline V gene data show CDR1 as MGHRA and CDR2 as YSYEKL. CDR3 size: 14 residues. Trimming shortened V by 4 bases and J by 8 bases, and 17 bases separated the two germline ends. Assay: immunoSEQ multiplex PCR; the TCRdb copy retains only in-frame clones and omits some. The sample has 120,000 or so clones; roughly 91% are singletons. This chain joins TRBV4-1 and TRBJ1-2; no reliable D call. The TCR comes from an adult in good health. Here the sequenced sample was peripheral blood, taken on day 0 of MenACWY control vaccination. The CDR3: CASSLSSGSVGYTF. The CDR3 DNA is TGCGCCAGCAGCCTATCGTCGGGGTCTGTGGGCTACACCTTC.